This is a list of T cell receptor beta chains from one sample in a study of blood T cell repertoires in COVID-19. Clones were sequenced by immunoSEQ multiplex PCR, and TCRdb holds only the in-frame ones, with some missing. This sample yields some 23,000 clones, of which around 90% are seen a single time; under 9.5% belongs to the top ten. The source material was peripheral blood. These receptors were collected from a human donor with active COVID-19. The donor label of this sample is uncertain. CDR3s include the opening cysteine and the closing phenylalanine or tryptophan. Fields, in order: D gene, J gene, clone size, V gene, CDR3 length, CDR3 protein, CDR3 DNA. A D gene is named only where the DNA matches it firmly. Not all rows give a size; the values are once, few, many and, for expanded clones, a class.

>TRBD2|TRBJ2-2|.|TRBV19|18
CASSMTSGSQFNTGELFF
TGTGCCAGTAGTATGACTAGCGGGAGTCAATTTAACACCGGGGAGCTGTTTTTT
>.|TRBJ1-1|.|TRBV4-3|13
CASSQSLITEAFF
TGCGCCAGCAGCCAATCGCTAATCACTGAAGCTTTCTTT
>TRBD2|TRBJ2-5|.|TRBV7-2|15
CASSGGGRAQETQYF
TGTGCCAGCAGCGGGGGCGGGAGGGCCCAGGAGACCCAGTACTTC
>TRBD2|TRBJ2-3|.|TRBV28|17
CASRKSPSGRAPDTQYF
TGTGCCAGCAGGAAGAGTCCTAGCGGGAGGGCCCCAGATACGCAGTATTTT
>TRBD2|TRBJ2-2|few|TRBV2|15
CASSWSGSSTGELFF
TGTGCCAGCAGTTGGAGCGGGAGTTCCACCGGGGAGCTGTTTTTT
>TRBD1|TRBJ1-1|.|TRBV19|12
CATRQGGTEAFF
TGTGCCACCCGACAGGGGGGCACTGAAGCTTTCTTT
>TRBD2|TRBJ2-7|.|TRBV28|15
CASYSGEGSTYEQYF
TGTGCCAGCTATTCCGGGGAGGGTTCAACCTACGAGCAGTACTTC
>TRBD2|TRBJ2-7|.|TRBV5-5|15
CASSFERGSSYEQYF
TGTGCCAGCAGCTTTGAGCGGGGGAGCTCCTACGAGCAGTACTTC
>.|TRBJ2-7|.|TRBV11-2|13
CASSLVAGYEQYF
TGTGCCAGCAGCTTAGTAGCAGGGTACGAGCAGTACTTC
>TRBD1|TRBJ1-5|.|TRBV12-5|15
CASGLGDSGNQPQHF
TGTGCTAGTGGTTTAGGGGACAGCGGCAATCAGCCCCAGCATTTT
>.|TRBJ2-1|.|TRBV3-1/TRBV3-2|13
CASAPGIIDEQFF
TGTGCCAGCGCCCCCGGGATAATCGATGAGCAGTTCTTC
>TRBD1|TRBJ1-2|once|TRBV5-6|15
CASSPGGGTGEGYTF
TGTGCCAGCAGCCCGGGAGGTGGGACAGGGGAAGGCTACACCTTC
>.|TRBJ2-5|.|TRBV28|13
CASSLTGRETQYF
TGTGCCAGCAGTTTAACGGGAAGGGAGACCCAGTACTTC
>.|TRBJ1-1|.|TRBV4-2|15
CASSQADSLNTEAFF
TGTGCCAGCAGCCAAGCGGACAGTTTGAACACTGAAGCTTTCTTT
>TRBD2|TRBJ2-3|.|TRBV4-1|16
CASSPAAGGGTDTQYF
TGCGCCAGCAGCCCGGCGGCGGGAGGGGGGACAGATACGCAGTATTTT
>TRBD2|TRBJ2-3|.|TRBV7-2|18
CASSKGGLAVRGTDTQYF
TGTGCCAGCAGCAAAGGGGGACTAGCGGTCAGAGGGACAGATACGCAGTATTTT
>.|TRBJ2-7|.|TRBV21-1|20
CASSKDRLRTPMASSYEQYF
TGTGCCAGCAGCAAAGACAGGCTGAGGACCCCCATGGCGAGCTCCTACGAGCAGTACTTC
>TRBD1|TRBJ2-7|.|TRBV29-1|13
CSVAQGLWDEQYF
TGCAGCGTTGCACAGGGGTTGTGGGACGAGCAGTACTTC
>.|TRBJ2-2|once|TRBV3-1/TRBV3-2|13
CASRLAGAGELFF
TGTGCCAGCAGACTAGCTGGGGCCGGGGAGCTGTTTTTT
>TRBD2|TRBJ2-3|.|TRBV5-4|15
CASSLMTSEADTQYF
TGTGCCAGCAGCTTGATGACTAGCGAAGCAGATACGCAGTATTTT
>TRBD2|TRBJ2-5|.|TRBV5-4|15
CASTLLAGGGETQYF
TGTGCCAGCACCTTACTAGCGGGAGGGGGAGAGACCCAGTACTTC
>.|TRBJ1-1|.|TRBV9|14
CASSSGVRNTEAFF
TGTGCCAGCAGCTCAGGGGTTCGCAACACTGAAGCTTTCTTT
>.|TRBJ2-1|once|TRBV2|14
CASIADASYNEQFF
TGTGCCAGCATAGCGGATGCTAGCTACAATGAGCAGTTCTTC
>TRBD2|TRBJ2-1|.|TRBV5-1|15
CASSGGLAMNNEQFF
TGCGCCAGCAGTGGGGGACTAGCGATGAACAATGAGCAGTTCTTC
>TRBD2|TRBJ2-2|.|TRBV2|15
CASRELAGGPGELFF
TGTGCCAGCAGAGAATTAGCGGGAGGGCCCGGGGAGCTGTTTTTT
>TRBD1|TRBJ1-5|.|TRBV6-5|14
CASRVDRGGQPQHF
TGTGCCAGCAGGGTTGACAGGGGCGGACAGCCCCAGCATTTT
>TRBD2|TRBJ2-3|.|TRBV7-9|15
CASSPGTSDSDTQYF
TGTGCCAGCAGTCCCGGGACTAGCGACTCAGATACGCAGTATTTT
>TRBD2|TRBJ2-3|.|TRBV7-2|16
CASSPGLAGEADTQYF
TGTGCCAGCAGCCCTGGACTAGCGGGAGAGGCAGATACGCAGTATTTT
>.|TRBJ2-5|once|TRBV1|15
CTSSPGLAGQETQYF
TGCACCAGCAGCCCGGGACTAGCGGGACAAGAGACCCAGTACTTC
>.|TRBJ2-1|few|TRBV9|14
CASSVRFESNEQFF
TGTGCCAGCAGCGTTCGGTTCGAGTCCAATGAGCAGTTCTTC
>.|TRBJ1-3|.|TRBV5-4|16
CASSKGTSNSGNTIYF
TGTGCCAGCAGCAAAGGGACATCCAACTCTGGAAACACCATATATTTT
>TRBD1|TRBJ1-2|.|TRBV15|17
CATSSATHSGTGIGYTF
TGTGCCACCAGCAGCGCAACCCACTCCGGGACAGGGATCGGCTACACCTTC